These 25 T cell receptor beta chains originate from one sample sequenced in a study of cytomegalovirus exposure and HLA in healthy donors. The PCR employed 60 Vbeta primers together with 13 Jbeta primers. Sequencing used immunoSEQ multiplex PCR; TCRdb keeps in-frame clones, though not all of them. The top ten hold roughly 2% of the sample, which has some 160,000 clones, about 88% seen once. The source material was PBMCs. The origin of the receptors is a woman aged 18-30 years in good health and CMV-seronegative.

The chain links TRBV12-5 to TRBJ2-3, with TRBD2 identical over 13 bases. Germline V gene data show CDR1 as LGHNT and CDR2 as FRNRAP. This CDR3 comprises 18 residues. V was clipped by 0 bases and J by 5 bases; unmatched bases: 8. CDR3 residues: CASGLVLTTSGRRDTQYF. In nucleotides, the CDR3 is TGTGCTAGTGGTTTGGTCCTCACGACTAGCGGGAGGCGAGATACGCAGTATTTT.

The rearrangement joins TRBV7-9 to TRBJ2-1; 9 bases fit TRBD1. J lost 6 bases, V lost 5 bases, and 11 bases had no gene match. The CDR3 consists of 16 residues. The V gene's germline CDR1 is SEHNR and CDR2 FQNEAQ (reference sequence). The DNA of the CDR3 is TGTGCCAGCAGCCCCCGGGGACAGGGTCCGGGCAATGAGCAGTTCTTC. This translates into CASSPRGQGPGNEQFF.

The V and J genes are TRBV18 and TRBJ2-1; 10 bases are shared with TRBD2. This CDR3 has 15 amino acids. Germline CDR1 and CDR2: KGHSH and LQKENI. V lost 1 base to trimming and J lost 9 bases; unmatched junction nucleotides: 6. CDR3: CASSPRSGGESEQFF. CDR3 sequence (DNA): TGTGCCAGCTCACCACGGAGCGGGGGGGAGAGTGAGCAGTTCTTC.

Here the CDR3 reads CAGSPRARGETQYF. CDR3 sequence (DNA): TGTGCCGGCTCCCCACGGGCGCGGGGCGAGACCCAGTACTTC. V and J are TRBV6-1 and TRBJ2-5; D is possibly TRBD2 (6 bases). The CDR3 is 14 residues long. Germline lookup yields CDR1 MNHNS and CDR2 SASEGT. The V gene lost 11 bases and the J gene lost 5 bases, with 21 bases spanning the gap.

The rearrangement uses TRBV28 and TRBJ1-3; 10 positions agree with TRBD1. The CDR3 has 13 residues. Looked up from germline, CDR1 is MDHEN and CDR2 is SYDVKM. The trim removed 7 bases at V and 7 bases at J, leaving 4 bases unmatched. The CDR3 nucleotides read TGTGCCAGCAACGTGGACAGGGGGAACACCATATATTTT. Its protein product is CASNVDRGNTIYF.

CDR3 protein: CASSSDSNNQPQHF. The CDR3 DNA sequence: TGTGCCAGCAGTTCGGACTCAAACAATCAGCCCCAGCATTTT. The J gene is TRBJ1-5, the V gene TRBV28; D remains unclear. From germline, CDR1 is MDHEN and CDR2 SYDVKM. Deletions cut 4 bases from V and 3 bases from J, with 10 bases between. The CDR3 spans 14 residues.

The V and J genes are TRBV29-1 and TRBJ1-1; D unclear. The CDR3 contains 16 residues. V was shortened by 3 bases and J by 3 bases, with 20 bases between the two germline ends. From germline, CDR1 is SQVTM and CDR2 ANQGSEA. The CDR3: CSVDSRRISADTEAFF. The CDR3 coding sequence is TGCAGCGTTGACAGTCGTCGCATCTCTGCGGACACTGAAGCTTTCTTT.

The CDR3 protein is CASSFTGTGRMGSSREQYF. As DNA, the CDR3 is TGTGCCAGCAGCTTCACCGGGACAGGCCGCATGGGTTCTTCGAGGGAGCAGTACTTC. V usage is TRBV7-8 and J usage is TRBJ2-5, with 8 bases matching TRBD1. Germline V gives CDR1 SGHVS, CDR2 FQNEAQ. With V trimmed by 3 bases and J by 11 bases, 26 bases remained unmatched. The CDR3 covers 19 residues.

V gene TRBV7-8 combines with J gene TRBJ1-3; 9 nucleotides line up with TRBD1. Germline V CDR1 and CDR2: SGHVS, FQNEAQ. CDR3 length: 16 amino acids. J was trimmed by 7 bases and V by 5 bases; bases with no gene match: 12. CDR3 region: CASSRGAQGAGNTIYF. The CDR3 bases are TGTGCCAGCAGCCGGGGGGCACAGGGGGCCGGGAACACCATATATTTT.

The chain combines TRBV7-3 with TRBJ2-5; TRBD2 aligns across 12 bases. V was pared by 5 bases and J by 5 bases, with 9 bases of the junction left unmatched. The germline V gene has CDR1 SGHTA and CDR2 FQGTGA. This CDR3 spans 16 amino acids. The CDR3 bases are TGTGCCAGCAGCCACCGACTAGCGGGAGTGGCCGAGACCCAGTACTTC. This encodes CASSHRLAGVAETQYF.

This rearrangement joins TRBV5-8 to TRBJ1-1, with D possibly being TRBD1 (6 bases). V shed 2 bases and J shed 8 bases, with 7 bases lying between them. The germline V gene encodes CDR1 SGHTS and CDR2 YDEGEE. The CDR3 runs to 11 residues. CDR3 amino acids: CASSFGTEAFF. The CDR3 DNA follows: TGTGCCAGCAGCTTCGGGACAGAAGCTTTCTTT.

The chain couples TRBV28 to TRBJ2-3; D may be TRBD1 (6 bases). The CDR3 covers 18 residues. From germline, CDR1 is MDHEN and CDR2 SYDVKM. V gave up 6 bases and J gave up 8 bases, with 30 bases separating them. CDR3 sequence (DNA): TGTGCCAGCAGATCGGACCCGGAAATTGGACAGAGCAGGGTTACGCAGTATTTT. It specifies CASRSDPEIGQSRVTQYF. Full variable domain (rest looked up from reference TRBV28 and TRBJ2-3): DVKVTQSSRYLVKRTGEKVFLECVQDMDHENMFWYRQDPGLGLRLIYFSYDVKMKEKGDIPEGYSVSREKKERFSLILESASTNQTSMYLCASRSDPEIGQSRVTQYFGPGTRLTVL.

CDR3 sequence: CASSQDTGDTYLNEQFF. The DNA for the CDR3 is TGTGCCAGCAGCCAAGATACGGGAGACACCTATCTTAATGAGCAGTTCTTC. The rearrangement links TRBV14 to TRBJ2-1; a possible D gene is TRBD2 (6 bases). The CDR3 totals 17 residues. Germline CDR1 reads SGHDN; CDR2 reads FVKESK. V was pared by 0 bases and J by 7 bases, with 19 bases between.

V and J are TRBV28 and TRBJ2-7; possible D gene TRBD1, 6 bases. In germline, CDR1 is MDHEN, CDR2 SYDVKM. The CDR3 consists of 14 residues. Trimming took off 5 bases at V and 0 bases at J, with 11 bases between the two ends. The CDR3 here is CASSRTVASYEQYF. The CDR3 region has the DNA TGTGCCAGCAGTAGGACAGTCGCCTCCTACGAGCAGTACTTC.

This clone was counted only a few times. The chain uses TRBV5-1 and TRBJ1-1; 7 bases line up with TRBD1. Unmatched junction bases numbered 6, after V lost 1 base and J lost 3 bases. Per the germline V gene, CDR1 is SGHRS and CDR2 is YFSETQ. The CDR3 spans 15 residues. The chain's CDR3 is CASSLQTGIDTEAFF. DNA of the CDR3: TGCGCCAGCAGCTTGCAGACAGGGATAGACACTGAAGCTTTCTTT.

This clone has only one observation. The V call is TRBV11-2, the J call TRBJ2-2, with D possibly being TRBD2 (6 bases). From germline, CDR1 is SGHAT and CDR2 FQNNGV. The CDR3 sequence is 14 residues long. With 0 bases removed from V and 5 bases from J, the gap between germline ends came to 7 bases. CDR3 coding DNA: TGTGCCAGCAGCTTAGATCGGGGGACCGGGGAGCTGTTTTTT. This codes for CASSLDRGTGELFF.

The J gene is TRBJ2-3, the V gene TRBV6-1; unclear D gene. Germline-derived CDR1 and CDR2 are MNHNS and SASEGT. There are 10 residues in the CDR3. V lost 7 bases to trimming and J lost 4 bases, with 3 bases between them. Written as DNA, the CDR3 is TGTGCCAGCAACTCAGATACGCAGTATTTT. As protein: CASNSDTQYF.

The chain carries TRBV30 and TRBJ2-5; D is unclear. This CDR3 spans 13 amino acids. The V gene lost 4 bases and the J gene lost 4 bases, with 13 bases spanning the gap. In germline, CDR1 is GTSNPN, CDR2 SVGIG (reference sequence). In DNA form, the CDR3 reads TGTGCCTGGACTTCCCTAGGTGGAGAGACCCAGTACTTC. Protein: CAWTSLGGETQYF.

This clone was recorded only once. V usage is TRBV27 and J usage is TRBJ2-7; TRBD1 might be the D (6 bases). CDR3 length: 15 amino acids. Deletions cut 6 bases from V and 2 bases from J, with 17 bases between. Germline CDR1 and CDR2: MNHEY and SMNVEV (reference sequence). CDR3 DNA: TGTGCCAGCAGCCTCCAAGGACAGTACACCTACGAGCAGTACTTC. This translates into CASSLQGQYTYEQYF.

The DNA of the CDR3 is TGTGCCAGTAGGCCACAGGGGACTAACTATGGCTACACCTTC. Encoded protein: CASRPQGTNYGYTF. This rearrangement joins TRBV19 to TRBJ1-2, with 7 bases lining up with TRBD1. The CDR3 is 14 amino acids. After removal of 6 bases from V and 0 bases from J, the junction contained 4 bases not matched to a gene. Germline V CDR1 and CDR2: LNHDA, SQIVND (reference sequence).

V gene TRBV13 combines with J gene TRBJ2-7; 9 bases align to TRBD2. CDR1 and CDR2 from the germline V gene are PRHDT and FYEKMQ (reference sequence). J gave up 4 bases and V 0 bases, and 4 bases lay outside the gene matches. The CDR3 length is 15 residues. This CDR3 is CASSLGGGLAYEQYF. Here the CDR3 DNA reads TGTGCCAGCAGCTTAGGGGGGGGACTAGCTTACGAGCAGTACTTC.

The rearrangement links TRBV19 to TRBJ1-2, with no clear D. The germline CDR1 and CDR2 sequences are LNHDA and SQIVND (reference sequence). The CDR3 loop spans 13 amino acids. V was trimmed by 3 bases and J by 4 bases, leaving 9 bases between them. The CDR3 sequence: CASSMDYLYGYTF. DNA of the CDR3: TGTGCCAGTAGTATGGACTATCTCTATGGCTACACCTTC.

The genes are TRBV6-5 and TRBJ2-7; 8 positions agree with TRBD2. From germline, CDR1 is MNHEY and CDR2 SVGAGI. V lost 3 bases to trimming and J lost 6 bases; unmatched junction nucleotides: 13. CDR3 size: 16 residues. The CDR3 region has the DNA TGTGCCAGCAGTTATAGCGGGACGGCTTCTTCGGGCGAGCAGTACTTC. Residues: CASSYSGTASSGEQYF.

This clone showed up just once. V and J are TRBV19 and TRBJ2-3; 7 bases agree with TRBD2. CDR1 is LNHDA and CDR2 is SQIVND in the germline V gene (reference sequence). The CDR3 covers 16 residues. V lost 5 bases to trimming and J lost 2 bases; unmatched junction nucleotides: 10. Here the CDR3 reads CASSLPGTTLTDTQYF. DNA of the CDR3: TGTGCCAGTAGTCTTCCCGGGACTACACTCACAGATACGCAGTATTTT.

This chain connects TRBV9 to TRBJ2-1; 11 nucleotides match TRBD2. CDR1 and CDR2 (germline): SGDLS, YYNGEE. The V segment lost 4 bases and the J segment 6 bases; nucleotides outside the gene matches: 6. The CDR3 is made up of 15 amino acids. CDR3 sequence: CASSPGGLAANEQFF. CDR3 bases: TGTGCCAGCAGCCCCGGGGGACTAGCGGCCAATGAGCAGTTCTTC.